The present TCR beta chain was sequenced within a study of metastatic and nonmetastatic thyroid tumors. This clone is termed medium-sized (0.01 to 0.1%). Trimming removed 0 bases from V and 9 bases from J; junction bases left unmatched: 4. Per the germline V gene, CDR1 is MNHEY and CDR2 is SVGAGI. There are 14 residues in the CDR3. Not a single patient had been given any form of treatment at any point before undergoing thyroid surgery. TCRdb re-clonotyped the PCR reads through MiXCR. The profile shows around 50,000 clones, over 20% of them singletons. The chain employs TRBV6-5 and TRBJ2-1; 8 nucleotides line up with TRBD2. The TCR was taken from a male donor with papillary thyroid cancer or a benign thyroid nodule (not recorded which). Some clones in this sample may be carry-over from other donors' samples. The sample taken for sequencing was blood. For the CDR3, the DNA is TGTGCCAGCAGTTACTCGTGGACTAGCCCTGAGCAGTTCTTC. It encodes CASSYSWTSPEQFF.